This T cell receptor beta chain came from a study of human T cells and chemical hapten exposure. Study background: Sensitization applied 2% DPC to about 2 cm by about 2 cm of upper inner arm skin.

This clonotype appeared many times. Time point meaning: pre-sensitization, week 0. Specified treatment: therapeutic diphenylcyclopropenone sensitization with weekly scalp DPC. Trimming cost V 6 bases and J 2 bases, with 14 bases left between them. In germline, CDR1 is SGHDT, CDR2 YYEEEE. This CDR3 has 14 residues. Unique molecular identifiers were attached to individual cDNA molecules during library preparation. Each CDR3 protein gets one entry after TCRdb re-called the RACE reads with MiXCR. The sample gives a few hundred thousand distinct CDR3 sequences, about 5% of which show up once; around 8% is in the top ten.

The TCR originated in a young woman with alopecia areata. Some clones in this sample may be carry-over from other donors' samples. The source material was whole blood, sampled in connection with sensitization to the hapten diphenylcyclopropenone (DPC). The rearrangement joins TRBV5-6 to TRBJ1-2; D is unresolved. CDR3 residues: CASTPGRRNYGYTF. For the CDR3, the DNA is TGTGCCAGCACCCCCGGACGACGGAACTATGGCTACACCTTC. Combining the CDR3 with reference TRBV5-6 and TRBJ1-2 gives the whole variable domain DAGVTQSPTHLIKTRGQQVTLRCSPKSGHDTVSWYQQALGQGPQFIFQYYEEEERQRGNFPDRFSGHQFPNYSSELNVNALLLGDSALYLCASTPGRRNYGYTFGSGTRLTVV.